This TCR beta chain was sequenced in a study of T cell responses to AZD1222 COVID-19 vaccine. Looking at the study overall: Second doses were pooled across both intervals (about 4 or about 12 weeks).

Overall study findings and caveats: The donor cohort was predominantly white British with a female majority, and clonal diversity may have been underestimated. At baseline, seropositivity was found in only a handful of AZD1222 recipients. Repertoires in all cases were sampled only once the peak T cell response had passed.

Produced via immunoSEQ multiplex PCR; TCRdb's table is partial and in-frame only. The repertoire holds roughly 150,000 clones, with just over 90% as singletons. CDR1 SGHAT and CDR2 FQDESV come from the germline V gene (reference sequence). This CDR3 has 16 amino acids. V was clipped by 4 bases and J by 6 bases, with 19 bases between them. This clone was detected once. Its antigen is still unknown. This specimen was peripheral blood, taken on day 0 of AZD1222 vaccination. The rearrangement links TRBV11-1 to TRBJ2-1; D is perhaps TRBD1 (5 bases). The receptor's source is an adult in good health. The CDR3: CASSSLGARGANEQFF. The CDR3 region has the DNA TGTGCCAGCAGCTCCCTTGGGGCAAGAGGCGCCAATGAGCAGTTCTTC. The whole variable domain, remainder taken from reference TRBV11-1 and TRBJ2-1, is EAEVAQSPRYKITEKSQAVAFWCDPISGHATLYWYRQILGQGPELLVQFQDESVVDDSQLPKDRFSAERLKGVDSTLKIQPAELGDSAMYLCASSSLGARGANEQFFGPGTRLTVL.